Presented here are 5 T cell receptor beta chains from one specimen sequenced in a study of OX40 agonist ivuxolimab in advanced cancers. Clones were read by immunoSEQ multiplex PCR, and TCRdb kept only the in-frame ones, dropping some. The table records some 150,000 clones, more than 85% of them present only once. The material sequenced was CD4+ or CD8+ T cells sorted from blood, taken in a trial of the OX40 agonist ivuxolimab. The receptors were gathered from an adult with an advanced solid tumor such as melanoma, head and neck, liver or kidney cancer.

V and J are TRBV5-4 and TRBJ2-5, with D unresolved. The CDR3 consists of 13 residues. Trimming pared 2 bases from V and 5 bases from J, leaving 10 bases between. Germline values: CDR1 SGHNT, CDR2 YYREEE (reference sequence). The CDR3 protein is CASSFSVMETQYF. DNA of the CDR3: TGTGCCAGCAGCTTTTCAGTTATGGAGACCCAGTACTTC.

The chain combines TRBV27 with TRBJ2-2, with 8 bases matching TRBD1. The CDR3 loop spans 20 amino acids. Germline V CDR1 and CDR2: MNHEY, SMNVEV (reference sequence). Germline trimming cut 3 bases from V and 5 bases from J; bases unmatched to any gene: 20. The CDR3 DNA is TGTGCCAGCAGTTTCACTCGGGACAGGAGAACTAGAGGCGCAACCGGGGAGCTGTTTTTT. It encodes CASSFTRDRRTRGATGELFF.

The chain has TRBV18 and TRBJ1-2; D unclear. The germline CDR1 and CDR2 sequences are KGHSH and LQKENI. The CDR3 loop spans 14 amino acids. V dropped 6 bases and J dropped 2 bases, with 13 bases sitting between them. CDR3 sequence (DNA): TGTGCCAGCTCCGGGTTAAGGCCAAACTATGGCTACACCTTC. Protein product: CASSGLRPNYGYTF.

The chain carries TRBV19 and TRBJ2-3; perhaps TRBD2 as D (6 bases). CDR3 size: 14 residues. The germline V and J ends were trimmed by 6 bases and 2 bases, with 12 bases remaining between them. The V gene's germline CDR1 is LNHDA and CDR2 SQIVND (reference sequence). CDR3 loop: CASREGRTTDTQYF. The CDR3 coding sequence is TGTGCCAGTAGGGAGGGACGGACCACAGATACGCAGTATTTT.

The genes are TRBV18 and TRBJ2-7; 11 nucleotides line up with TRBD1. Germline CDR1 and CDR2: KGHSH and LQKENI. The trim removed 5 bases at V and 6 bases at J, leaving 6 bases unmatched. This CDR3 is built from 14 residues. This CDR3 reads CASSISGTGGEQYF. The CDR3 bases are TGTGCCAGCTCAATTTCCGGGACAGGGGGCGAGCAGTACTTC.